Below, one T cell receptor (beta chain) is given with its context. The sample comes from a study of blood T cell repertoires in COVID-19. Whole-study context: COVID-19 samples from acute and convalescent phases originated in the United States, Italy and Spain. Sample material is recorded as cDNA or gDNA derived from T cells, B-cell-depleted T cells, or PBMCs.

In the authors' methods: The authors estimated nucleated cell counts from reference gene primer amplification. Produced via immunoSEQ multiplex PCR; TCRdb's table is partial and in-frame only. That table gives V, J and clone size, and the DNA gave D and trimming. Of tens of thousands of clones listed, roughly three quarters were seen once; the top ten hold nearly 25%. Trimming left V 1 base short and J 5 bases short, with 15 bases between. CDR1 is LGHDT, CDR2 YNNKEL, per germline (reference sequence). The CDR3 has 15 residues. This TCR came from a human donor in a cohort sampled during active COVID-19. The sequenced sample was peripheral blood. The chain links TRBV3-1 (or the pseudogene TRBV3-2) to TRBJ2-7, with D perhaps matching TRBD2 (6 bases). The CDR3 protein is CASSQVNIPGDEQYF. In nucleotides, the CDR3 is TGTGCCAGCAGCCAAGTTAACATCCCGGGAGACGAGCAGTACTTC.